Shown below are 27 T cell receptor beta chains from a single sample sequenced in a study of technical replicates of blood from a handful of donors. Clones were sequenced by immunoSEQ multiplex PCR, and TCRdb holds only the in-frame ones, with some missing. The table has tens of thousands of clones, 95% seen once. Sequenced: T cells isolated from PBMCs. These TCRs come from a human donor in good health.

The V gene is TRBV11-2, the J gene TRBJ1-1; the D gene is possibly TRBD1 (5 bases). Germline V gene sequence: CDR1 SGHAT, CDR2 FQNNGV. The CDR3 spans 14 residues. V was shortened by 0 bases and J by 11 bases, with 16 bases between the two germline ends. The CDR3 here is CASSLEGGDFDAFF. The CDR3 nucleotides are TGTGCCAGCAGCTTAGAGGGGGGGGATTTTGATGCTTTCTTT.

V gene TRBV27 combines with J gene TRBJ2-7, with TRBD2 as a possible D gene (5 bases). Germline V gene data show CDR1 as MNHEY and CDR2 as SMNVEV (reference sequence). Trimming removed 4 bases from V and 2 bases from J, with 6 bases in between. This CDR3 spans 12 amino acids. DNA of the CDR3: TGTGCCAGCAGTTGGACTCCCTACGAGCAGTACTTC. This gives the protein CASSWTPYEQYF.

The chain carries TRBV10-3 and TRBJ2-5; TRBD1 matches at 9 bases. Per germline, CDR1 ENHRY and CDR2 SYGVKD. The CDR3 spans 15 residues. V lost 4 bases to trimming and J lost 1 base; unmatched junction nucleotides: 4. CDR3 sequence (DNA): TGTGCCATCAGTGGGACAGGGGCAGCCCAAGAGACCCAGTACTTC. Amino acid sequence: CAISGTGAAQETQYF.

The CDR3 spells CASSPGGQETQYF. CDR3 sequence (DNA): TGTGCCAGCTCTCCAGGGGGCCAAGAGACCCAGTACTTC. V usage is TRBV9 and J usage is TRBJ2-5; TRBD1 matches 7 bases. V dropped 7 bases and J dropped 1; count of bases not matched to a gene: 4. The CDR3 runs to 13 residues. CDR1 and CDR2 (germline): SGDLS, YYNGEE.

The chain uses TRBV27 and TRBJ2-7; 9 positions agree with TRBD1. Germline V CDR1 and CDR2: MNHEY, SMNVEV (reference sequence). The CDR3 has 13 residues. V shed 3 bases, J shed 5 bases, and the junction held 2 bases outside the gene matches. This chain's CDR3 is CASSFGTGNEQYF. DNA of the CDR3: TGTGCCAGCAGTTTCGGGACAGGGAACGAGCAGTACTTC.

A note on this clone: This specimen includes other DNA sequences encoding the same CDR3. In DNA, the CDR3 is TGTGCCAGCAGCGTAGGAGGGGGCGCCTATGGCTACACCTTC. Translation gives CASSVGGGAYGYTF. This rearrangement joins TRBV9 to TRBJ1-2; the match to TRBD1 covers 7 bases. CDR3 length: 14 amino acids. CDR1 SGDLS and CDR2 YYNGEE come from the germline V gene. V was clipped by 0 bases and J by 4 bases; unmatched bases: 3.

The V gene is TRBV6-5, the J gene TRBJ1-1; no clear D gene. Trimming shortened V by 0 bases and J by 10 bases, and 21 bases separated the two germline ends. This CDR3 contains 16 residues. Germline V lookup: CDR1 MNHEY, CDR2 SVGAGI. The CDR3 here is CASSYSPQRGALGAFF. CDR3 nucleotides: TGTGCCAGCAGTTACTCGCCTCAGCGGGGTGCGTTGGGAGCTTTCTTT.

The chain employs TRBV11-3 and TRBJ2-7; D is perhaps TRBD2 (6 bases). The CDR3 loop spans 15 amino acids. Germline V gene data show CDR1 as SGHNT and CDR2 as YENEEA. Between the trimmed V and J ends, which lost 5 bases and 3 bases, there was a span of 17 bases. CDR3 sequence (DNA): TGTGCCAGCAGCCCCGGGGGAGCTGACGGCTACGAGCAGTACTTC. Amino acids: CASSPGGADGYEQYF.

This clone was recorded only once. The rearrangement links TRBV15 to TRBJ1-5, with D hard to call. Germline V gene data show CDR1 as LNHNV and CDR2 as YYDKDF (reference sequence). The CDR3 totals 13 residues. Trimming removed 8 bases at V and 0 bases at J, with 8 bases between. The CDR3 is CATSVYSNQPQHF. The CDR3 coding sequence is TGTGCCACCTCGGTTTATAGCAATCAGCCCCAGCATTTT.

This chain uses TRBV11-2 with TRBJ2-7; 10 bases are a match to TRBD2. V shed 1 base and J 0 bases; nucleotides not matched to a gene: 3. Germline CDR1 and CDR2: SGHAT and FQNNGV. The CDR3 length is 16 residues. CDR3 sequence (DNA): TGTGCCAGCAGCTTAGGGCTAGCGGGAGACTCCTACGAGCAGTACTTC. This translates into CASSLGLAGDSYEQYF.

The gene calls are TRBV25-1 and TRBJ2-7; D is possibly TRBD1 (6 bases). CDR3 length equals 16 residues. The V end was cut by 10 bases, the J end by 3 bases, with 25 bases between. CDR1 is MGHDK and CDR2 is SYGVNS in the germline V gene. The chain's CDR3 is CAIRTAPSPGLYEQYF. DNA of the CDR3: TGTGCCATCCGGACAGCTCCGTCTCCTGGTCTCTACGAGCAGTACTTC.

The chain is built from TRBV9 and TRBJ1-5, with D unclear. In germline, CDR1 is SGDLS, CDR2 YYNGEE. There are 13 residues in the CDR3. Trimming left V 0 bases short and J 5 bases short, with 6 bases between. This chain's CDR3 is CASSVDMDQPQHF. The CDR3 bases are TGTGCCAGCAGCGTAGACATGGATCAGCCCCAGCATTTT. Full variable domain (missing parts from reference TRBV9 and TRBJ1-5): DSGVTQTPKHLITATGQRVTLRCSPRSGDLSVYWYQQSLDQGLQFLIQYYNGEERAKGNILERFSAQQFPDLHSELNLSSLELGDSALYFCASSVDMDQPQHFGDGTRLSIL.

This chain's CDR3 is CATWDTWGYGYTF. CDR3 nucleotide sequence: TGTGCCACTTGGGACACCTGGGGCTATGGCTACACCTTC. This chain joins TRBV2 and TRBJ1-2, with a possible D match to TRBD1 (6 bases). V lost 10 bases to trimming and J lost 4 bases, with 16 bases between them. The CDR3 length is 13 residues. Germline CDR1 and CDR2: SNHLY and FYNNEI.

The chain recombines TRBV6-5 with TRBJ2-3; D remains unclear. Trimming removed 4 bases at V and 3 bases at J, with 11 bases between. The CDR3 covers 14 residues. The germline gives CDR1 MNHEY, CDR2 SVGAGI. Here the CDR3 reads CASSFLFSTDTQYF. Written as DNA, the CDR3 is TGTGCCAGCAGTTTCCTCTTCTCGACAGATACGCAGTATTTT.

This clone was detected once. V is TRBV4-2 and J is TRBJ2-1; weak D call: TRBD2 (5 bases). The ends were cut back, 0 bases at V and 6 bases at J, with 15 bases in the middle. The CDR3 spans 16 residues. Germline CDR1 and CDR2: LGHNA and YNFKEQ. The CDR3 DNA reads as TGTGCCAGCAGCCAAGATATTAGCGAGTCGGTCAATGAGCAGTTCTTC. Amino acid sequence: CASSQDISESVNEQFF.

The chain is built from TRBV18 and TRBJ1-1; 8 bases are shared with TRBD1. The germline V gene encodes CDR1 KGHSH and CDR2 LQKENI. The V and J ends lost 6 bases and 2 bases, in that order; junction bases with no gene match: 11. The CDR3 spans 16 residues. CDR3 protein: CASSPKVQGGNTEAFF. DNA for the CDR3: TGTGCCAGCTCCCCAAAAGTACAGGGGGGAAACACTGAAGCTTTCTTT. Drawing the rest from reference TRBV18 and TRBJ1-1, the complete variable domain is NAGVMQNPRHLVRRRGQEARLRCSPMKGHSHVYWYRQLPEEGLKFMVYLQKENIIDESGMPKERFSAEFPKEGPSILRIQQVVRGDSAAYFCASSPKVQGGNTEAFFGQGTRLTVV.

The chain uses TRBV4-3 and TRBJ2-6; TRBD1 matches at 10 bases. CDR3 length equals 18 residues. With 4 bases clipped from V and 0 bases from J, the junction kept 6 bases outside the gene matches. CDR1 is LGHNA, CDR2 YSLEER, per germline. This CDR3 reads CASSPQTGGGSGANVLTF. In DNA, the CDR3 is TGCGCCAGCAGCCCACAGACAGGGGGCGGCTCTGGGGCCAACGTCCTGACTTTC.

V and J are TRBV10-3 and TRBJ2-5; no firm D call. V was cut by 10 bases and J by 0 bases, with 18 bases left in between. The CDR3 sequence is 15 residues long. CDR1 and CDR2 from the germline V gene are ENHRY and SYGVKD. The CDR3 reads CARNSTDTDQETQYF. CDR3 in DNA: TGTGCCAGGAATTCTACCGACACCGACCAAGAGACCCAGTACTTC.

The rearrangement uses TRBV4-1 and TRBJ2-7; possibly TRBD2 for D (7 bases). Germline CDR1 and CDR2: MGHRA and YSYEKL. Trimming took 3 bases from V and 5 from J, leaving 14 bases between them. The CDR3 has 14 amino acids. CDR3 loop: CASSHVGEGDEQYF. In DNA, the CDR3 is TGCGCCAGCAGCCACGTAGGGGAGGGGGACGAGCAGTACTTC.

This chain uses TRBV2 with TRBJ1-1; weak D call: TRBD1 (5 bases). V was cut by 8 bases and J by 1 base, with 11 bases left in between. There are 13 residues in the CDR3. In germline, CDR1 is SNHLY, CDR2 FYNNEI. CDR3 amino acids: CASYRPSNTEAFF. The CDR3 DNA follows: TGTGCCAGCTACAGGCCTTCGAACACTGAAGCTTTCTTT.

This clone came up once. The chain couples TRBV29-1 to TRBJ2-2, with D possibly TRBD2 on 6 matching bases. Germline CDR1 SQVTM, CDR2 ANQGSEA. The CDR3 covers 13 residues. V was shortened by 3 bases and J by 6 bases, with 11 bases between the two germline ends. CDR3 sequence: CSVEREIAGELFF. CDR3 nucleotides: TGCAGCGTTGAGCGGGAAATCGCCGGGGAGCTGTTTTTT.

V is TRBV27 and J is TRBJ1-5; D might be TRBD1 (6 bases). Germline CDR1 and CDR2: MNHEY and SMNVEV (reference sequence). V was cut by 4 bases and J by 3 bases, with 13 bases left in between. This CDR3 spans 15 amino acids. CDR3 DNA: TGTGCCAGCAGTTCGCCAGGGGCCCCCAATCAGCCCCAGCATTTT. Amino acid sequence: CASSSPGAPNQPQHF.

This clone has just one count. V is TRBV28 and J is TRBJ1-5; D perhaps matches TRBD1 (5 bases). From germline, CDR1 is MDHEN and CDR2 SYDVKM. The CDR3 is 15 amino acids. Trimming cost V 6 bases and J 7 bases, with 19 bases left between them. The CDR3 protein is CASSTTGGRGQPQHF. CDR3 bases: TGTGCCAGCAGCACGACCGGGGGAAGGGGCCAGCCCCAGCATTTT.

This chain uses TRBV7-3 with TRBJ2-7; D not certain. There are 10 residues in the CDR3. Germline V gene data show CDR1 as SGHTA and CDR2 as FQGTGA. Trimming took 7 bases from V and 3 from J, leaving 4 bases between them. CDR3: CASTSYEQYF. The CDR3, as DNA: TGTGCCAGCACTAGCTACGAGCAGTACTTC.

V is TRBV6-4 and J is TRBJ2-1, with 9 bases that match TRBD2. This CDR3 has 16 amino acids. Germline V CDR1 and CDR2: MRHNA, SNTAGT. The ends lost 5 bases at V and 9 bases at J; junction bases unmatched: 14. The CDR3 loop is CASSNERGRARSEQFF. In DNA, the CDR3 is TGTGCCAGCAGTAACGAACGCGGGAGGGCAAGATCTGAGCAGTTCTTC.

The V call is TRBV7-3, the J call TRBJ2-1; 10 nucleotides match TRBD2. Germline lookup yields CDR1 SGHTA and CDR2 FQGTGA. The CDR3 length is 14 residues. With 5 bases clipped from V and 6 bases from J, the junction kept 4 bases outside the gene matches. CDR3 sequence (DNA): TGTGCCAGCAGCGCCGGGACTAGCGTCAATGAGCAGTTCTTC. Translating it yields CASSAGTSVNEQFF.

The chain employs TRBV25-1 and TRBJ2-5; a possible D gene is TRBD1 (6 bases). Trimming took 3 bases from V and 0 from J, leaving 17 bases between them. The CDR3 runs to 17 residues. In germline, CDR1 is MGHDK, CDR2 SYGVNS. The CDR3 nucleotides are TGTGCCAGCAGTGATCCAGGGCGAGGACAGTACCAAGAGACCCAGTACTTC. Residues: CASSDPGRGQYQETQYF.